Sequencing of this T cell receptor beta chain was carried out in a study of blood T cell repertoires in COVID-19. Background on the study: The cDNA or gDNA used as material had been derived from T cells, B-cell-depleted T cells, or PBMCs.

Individuals aged about 18 to 89 years were recruited from 24 US areas. Which cohort a participant joined came from the clinical history participants gave. Trimming removed 6 bases from V and 1 base from J, with 9 bases in between. Germline V gene lookup returns CDR1 MRHNA and CDR2 SNTAGT. The CDR3 is 13 amino acids. Profiled with immunoSEQ multiplex PCR; TCRdb holds only in-frame clones, not every one. The repertoire consists of some 270,000 clones, with 80% to 90% occurring once and the leading ten covering over 2.5%. Material for sequencing was PBMCs or T cells enriched from blood (not recorded which). The receptor was isolated from a woman aged 40-49 years who had been exposed to COVID-19. This sequence joins TRBV6-4 and TRBJ1-1; the D is unclear. CDR3 DNA sequence: TGTGCCAGCAGGAACGAGGGGAACACTGAAGCTTTCTTT. This sequence encodes CASRNEGNTEAFF.